This T cell receptor (beta chain) was observed in a study of T cell changes during pregnancy in multiple sclerosis. In this sample, this clone turned up once. Sequencing used immunoSEQ multiplex PCR; TCRdb keeps in-frame clones, though not all of them. The sample contains fewer than 80,000 clones, roughly nine tenths of which appear only once. Trimming shortened V by 10 bases and J by 7 bases, and 17 bases separated the two germline ends. CDR1 and CDR2 (germline): MNHEY, SMNVEV (reference sequence). This CDR3 spans 12 amino acids. The material sequenced was CD4+ T cells from peripheral blood mononuclear cells, taken in the third trimester of pregnancy. V gene TRBV27 combines with J gene TRBJ2-7; D is perhaps TRBD1 (8 bases). This clonotype was sampled from a female donor in good health, enrolled as a control in a pregnancy study. The CDR3 sequence: CATITGGGEQYF. CDR3 nucleotides: TGTGCCACCATCACAGGGGGAGGGGAGCAGTACTTC.